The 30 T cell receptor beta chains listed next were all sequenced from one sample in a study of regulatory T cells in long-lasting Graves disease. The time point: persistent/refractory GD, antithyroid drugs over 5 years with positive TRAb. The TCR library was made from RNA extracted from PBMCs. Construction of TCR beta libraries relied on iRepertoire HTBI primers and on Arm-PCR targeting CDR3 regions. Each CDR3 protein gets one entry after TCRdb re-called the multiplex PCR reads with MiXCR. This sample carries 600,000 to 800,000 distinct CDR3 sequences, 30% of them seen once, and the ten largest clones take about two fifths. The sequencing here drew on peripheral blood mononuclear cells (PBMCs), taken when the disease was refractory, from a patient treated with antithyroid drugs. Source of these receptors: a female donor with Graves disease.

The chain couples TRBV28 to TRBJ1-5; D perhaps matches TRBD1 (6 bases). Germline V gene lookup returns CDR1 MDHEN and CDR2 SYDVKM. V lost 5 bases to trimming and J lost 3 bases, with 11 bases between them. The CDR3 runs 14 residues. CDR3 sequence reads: CASSAGQFNQPQHF. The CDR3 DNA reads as TGTGCCAGCAGTGCGGGACAATTCAATCAGCCCCAGCATTTT.

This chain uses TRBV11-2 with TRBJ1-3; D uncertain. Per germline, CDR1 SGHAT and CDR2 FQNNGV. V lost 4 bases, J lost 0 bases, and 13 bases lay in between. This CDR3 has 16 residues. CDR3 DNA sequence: TGTGCCAGCAGCTCCGGGGTGGGTTCCTCTGGAAACACCATATATTTT. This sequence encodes CASSSGVGSSGNTIYF.

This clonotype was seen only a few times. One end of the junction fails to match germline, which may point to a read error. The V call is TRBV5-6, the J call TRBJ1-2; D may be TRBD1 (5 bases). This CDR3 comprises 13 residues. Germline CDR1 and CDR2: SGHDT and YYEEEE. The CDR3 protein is CASSSGAGGNLLF. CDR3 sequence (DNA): TGTGCCAGCAGCTCTGGCGCGGGGGGAAACCTCCTTTTC.

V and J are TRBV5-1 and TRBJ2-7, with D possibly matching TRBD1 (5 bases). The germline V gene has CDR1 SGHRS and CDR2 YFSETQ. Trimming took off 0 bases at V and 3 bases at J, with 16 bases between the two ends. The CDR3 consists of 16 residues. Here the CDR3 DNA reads TGCGCCAGCAGCTTGGGTCAGGGTTTTGGTATCTACGAGCAGTACTTC. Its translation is CASSLGQGFGIYEQYF.

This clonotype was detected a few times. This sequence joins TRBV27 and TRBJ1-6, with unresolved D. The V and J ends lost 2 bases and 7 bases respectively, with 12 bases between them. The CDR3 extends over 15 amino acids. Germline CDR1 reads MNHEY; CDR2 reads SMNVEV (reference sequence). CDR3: CASSLTRSLNSPLHF. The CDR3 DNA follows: TGTGCCAGCAGTTTAACCAGAAGTCTAAATTCACCCCTCCACTTT.

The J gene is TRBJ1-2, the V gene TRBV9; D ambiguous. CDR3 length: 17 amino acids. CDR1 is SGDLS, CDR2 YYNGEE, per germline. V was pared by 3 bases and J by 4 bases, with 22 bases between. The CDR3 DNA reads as TGTGCCAGCAGCGGATCGGAGGGTACAACTTGGGGCTATGGCTACACCTTC. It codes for CASSGSEGTTWGYGYTF.

CDR3 sequence: CASSLVGRGALNTEAFF. The CDR3, as DNA: TGTGCCAGCAGCTTGGTCGGGCGGGGGGCCCTGAACACTGAAGCTTTCTTT. This chain links TRBV5-4 with TRBJ1-1; D possibly corresponds to TRBD1 (6 bases). Between the trimmed V and J ends, which lost 0 bases and 0 bases, there was a span of 15 bases. The CDR3 extends over 17 amino acids. Per germline, CDR1 SGHNT and CDR2 YYREEE (reference sequence).

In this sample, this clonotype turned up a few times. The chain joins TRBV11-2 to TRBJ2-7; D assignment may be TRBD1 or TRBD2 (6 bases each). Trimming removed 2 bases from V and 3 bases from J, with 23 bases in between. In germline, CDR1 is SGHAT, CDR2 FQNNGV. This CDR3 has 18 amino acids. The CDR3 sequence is CASSLRTEGTGGYYEQYF. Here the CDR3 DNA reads TGTGCCAGCAGCTTAAGGACAGAGGGAACCGGGGGCTACTACGAGCAGTACTTC.

The CDR3 DNA reads TGTGCCAGCAGCTTTTACAGTTACTATAGCAATCAGCCCCAGCATTTT. Amino acids: CASSFYSYYSNQPQHF. This chain connects TRBV7-2 to TRBJ1-5; D gene unclear. The CDR3 runs to 16 residues. V lost 3 bases, J lost 0 bases, and 12 bases lay in between. Germline loops: CDR1 SGHTA, CDR2 FQGNSA. Together with reference TRBV7-2 and TRBJ1-5, the CDR3 gives the full variable domain: GAGVSQSPSNKVTEKGKDVELRCDPISGHTALYWYRQSLGQGLEFLIYFQGNSAPDKSGLPSDRFSAERTGGSVSTLTIQRTQQEDSAVYLCASSFYSYYSNQPQHFGDGTRLSIL.

CDR3 sequence (DNA): TGCAGTGCTAGAGTCTCTCGAGGGGTCGGTGAAAAACTGTTTTTT. It codes for CSARVSRGVGEKLFF. The V gene is TRBV20-1, the J gene TRBJ1-4, with D perhaps matching TRBD1 (5 bases). Germline V gene sequence: CDR1 DFQATT, CDR2 SNEGSKA (reference sequence). The V end lost 1 base, the J end lost 7 bases, and 16 bases lay between the germline ends. The CDR3 is 15 residues long.

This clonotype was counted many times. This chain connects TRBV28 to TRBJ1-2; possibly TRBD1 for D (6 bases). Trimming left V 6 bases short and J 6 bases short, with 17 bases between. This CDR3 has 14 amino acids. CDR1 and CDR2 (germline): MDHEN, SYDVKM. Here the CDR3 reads CASSAQTGRNGYTF. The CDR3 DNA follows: TGTGCCAGCAGCGCTCAAACAGGGCGAAATGGCTACACCTTC.

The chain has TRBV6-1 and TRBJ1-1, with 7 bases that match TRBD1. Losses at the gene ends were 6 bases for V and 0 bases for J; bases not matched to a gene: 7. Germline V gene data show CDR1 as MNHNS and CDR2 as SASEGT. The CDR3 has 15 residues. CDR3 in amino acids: CASSRGGIMNTEAFF. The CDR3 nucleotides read TGTGCCAGCAGCAGGGGGGGTATAATGAACACTGAAGCTTTCTTT.

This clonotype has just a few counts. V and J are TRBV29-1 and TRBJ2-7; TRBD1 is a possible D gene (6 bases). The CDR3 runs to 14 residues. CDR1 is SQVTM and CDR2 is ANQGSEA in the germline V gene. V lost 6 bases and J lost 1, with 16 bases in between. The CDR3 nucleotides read TGCAGCGTCGCCCGCAGGGGCCGTTCCTACGAGCAGTACTTC. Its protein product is CSVARRGRSYEQYF.

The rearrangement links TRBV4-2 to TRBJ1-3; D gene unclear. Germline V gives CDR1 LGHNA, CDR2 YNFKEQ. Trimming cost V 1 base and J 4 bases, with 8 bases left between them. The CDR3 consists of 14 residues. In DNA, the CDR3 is TGTGCCAGCAGCCAAGTGGCGGTGGGAAACACCATATATTTT. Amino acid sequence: CASSQVAVGNTIYF.

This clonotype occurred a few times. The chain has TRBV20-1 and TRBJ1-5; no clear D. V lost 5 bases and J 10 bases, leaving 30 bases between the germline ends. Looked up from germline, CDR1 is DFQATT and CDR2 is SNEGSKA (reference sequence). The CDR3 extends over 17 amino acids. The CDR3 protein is CSALPETLVSRGQPQHF. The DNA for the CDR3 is TGCAGTGCTCTTCCTGAGACACTTGTAAGCAGAGGTCAACCCCAGCATTTT.

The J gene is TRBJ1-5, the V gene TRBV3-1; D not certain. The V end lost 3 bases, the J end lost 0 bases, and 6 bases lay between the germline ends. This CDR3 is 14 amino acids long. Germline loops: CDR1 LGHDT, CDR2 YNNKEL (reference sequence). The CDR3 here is CASSQADSNQPQHF. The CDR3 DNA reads TGTGCCAGCAGCCAGGCCGATAGCAATCAGCCCCAGCATTTT. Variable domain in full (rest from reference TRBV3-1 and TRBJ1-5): DTAVSQTPKYLVTQMGNDKSIKCEQNLGHDTMYWYKQDSKKFLKIMFSYNNKELIINETVPNRFSPKSPDKAHLNLHINSLELGDSAVYFCASSQADSNQPQHFGDGTRLSIL.

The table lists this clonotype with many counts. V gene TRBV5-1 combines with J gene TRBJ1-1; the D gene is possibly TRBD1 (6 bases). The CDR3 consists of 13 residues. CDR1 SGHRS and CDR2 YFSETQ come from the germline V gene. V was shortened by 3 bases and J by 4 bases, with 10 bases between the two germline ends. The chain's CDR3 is CASSSQGLTEAFF. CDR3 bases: TGCGCCAGCAGCTCACAGGGACTCACTGAAGCTTTCTTT. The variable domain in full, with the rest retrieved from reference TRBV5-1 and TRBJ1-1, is KAGVTQTPRYLIKTRGQQVTLSCSPISGHRSVSWYQQTPGQGLQFLFEYFSETQRNKGNFPGRFSGRQFSNSRSEMNVSTLELGDSALYLCASSSQGLTEAFFGQGTRLTVV.

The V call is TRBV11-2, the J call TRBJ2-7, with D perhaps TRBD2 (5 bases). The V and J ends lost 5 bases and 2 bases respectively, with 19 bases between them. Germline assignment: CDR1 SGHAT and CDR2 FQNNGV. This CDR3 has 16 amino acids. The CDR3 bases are TGTGCCAGCAGCAAAGACCATAGCGTTGGGGCCTACGAGCAGTACTTC. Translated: CASSKDHSVGAYEQYF.

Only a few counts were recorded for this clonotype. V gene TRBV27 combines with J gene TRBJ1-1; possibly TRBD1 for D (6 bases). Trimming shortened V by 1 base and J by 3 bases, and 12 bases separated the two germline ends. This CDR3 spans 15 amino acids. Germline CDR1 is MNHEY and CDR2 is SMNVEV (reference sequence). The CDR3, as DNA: TGTGCCAGCAGTTTATTAGGGGGAGAAGACACTGAAGCTTTCTTT. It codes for CASSLLGGEDTEAFF.

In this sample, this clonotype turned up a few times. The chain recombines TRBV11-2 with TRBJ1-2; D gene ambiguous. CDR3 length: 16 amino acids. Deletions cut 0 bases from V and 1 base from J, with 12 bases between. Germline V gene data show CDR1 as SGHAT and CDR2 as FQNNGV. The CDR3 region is CASSLEPLPFNYGYTF. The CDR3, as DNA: TGTGCCAGCAGCTTAGAGCCCCTTCCTTTTAACTATGGCTACACCTTC.

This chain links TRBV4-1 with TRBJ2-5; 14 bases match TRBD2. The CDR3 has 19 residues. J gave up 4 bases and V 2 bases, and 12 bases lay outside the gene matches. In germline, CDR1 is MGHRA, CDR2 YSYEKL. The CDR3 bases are TGCGCCAGCAGCCAATTGGGGACTAGCGGGAGAAGAGGAGGAGAGACCCAGTACTTC. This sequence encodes CASSQLGTSGRRGGETQYF.

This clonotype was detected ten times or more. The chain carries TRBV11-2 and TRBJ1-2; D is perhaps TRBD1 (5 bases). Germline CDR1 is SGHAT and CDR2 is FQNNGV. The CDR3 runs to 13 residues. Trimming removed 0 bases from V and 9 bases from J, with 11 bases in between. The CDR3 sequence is CASSLDQGLRYTF. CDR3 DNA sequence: TGTGCCAGCAGCTTAGATCAGGGTCTGCGCTACACCTTC.

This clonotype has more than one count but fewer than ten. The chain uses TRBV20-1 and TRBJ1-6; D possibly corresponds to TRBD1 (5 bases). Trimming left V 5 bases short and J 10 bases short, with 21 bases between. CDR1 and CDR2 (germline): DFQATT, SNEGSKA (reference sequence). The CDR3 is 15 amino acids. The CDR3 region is CSALSIGDSESPLHF. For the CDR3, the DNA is TGCAGTGCTCTCTCGATTGGAGACAGCGAATCACCCCTCCACTTT.

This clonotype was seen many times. CDR3 coding DNA: TGTGCCAGCAATCCCGGACCCACTGGGAGTGAAGCTTTCTTT. Translating it yields CASNPGPTGSEAFF. The chain carries TRBV12-3 or TRBV12-4 and TRBJ1-1; D unresolved. Deletions cut 7 bases from V and 7 bases from J, with 19 bases between. CDR3 length equals 14 residues.

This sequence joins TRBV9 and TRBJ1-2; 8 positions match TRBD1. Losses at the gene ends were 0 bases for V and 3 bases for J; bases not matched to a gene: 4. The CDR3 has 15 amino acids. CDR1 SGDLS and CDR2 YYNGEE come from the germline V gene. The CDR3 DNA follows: TGTGCCAGCAGCGTAGCTACGGGACAGGACTATGGCTACACCTTC. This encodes CASSVATGQDYGYTF.

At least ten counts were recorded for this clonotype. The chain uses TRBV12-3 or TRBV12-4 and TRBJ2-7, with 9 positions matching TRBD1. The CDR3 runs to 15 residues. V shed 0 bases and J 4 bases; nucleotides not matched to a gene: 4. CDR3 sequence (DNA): TGTGCCAGCAGTTTAGCCGTGGGACAGGGATACGAGCAGTACTTC. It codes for CASSLAVGQGYEQYF.

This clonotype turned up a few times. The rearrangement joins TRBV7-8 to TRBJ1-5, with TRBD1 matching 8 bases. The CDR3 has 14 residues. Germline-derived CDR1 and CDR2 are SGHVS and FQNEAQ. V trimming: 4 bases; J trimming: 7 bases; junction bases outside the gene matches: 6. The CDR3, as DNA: TGTGCCAGCAGCTCTCAATACAGGGGGCAGCCCCAGCATTTT. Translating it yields CASSSQYRGQPQHF.

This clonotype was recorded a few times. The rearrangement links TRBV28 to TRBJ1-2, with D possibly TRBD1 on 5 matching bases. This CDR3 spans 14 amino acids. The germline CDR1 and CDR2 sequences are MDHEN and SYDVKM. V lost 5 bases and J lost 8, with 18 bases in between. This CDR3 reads CASSLGPNWGGYTF. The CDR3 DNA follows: TGTGCCAGCAGTCTGGGACCCAATTGGGGCGGCTACACCTTC.

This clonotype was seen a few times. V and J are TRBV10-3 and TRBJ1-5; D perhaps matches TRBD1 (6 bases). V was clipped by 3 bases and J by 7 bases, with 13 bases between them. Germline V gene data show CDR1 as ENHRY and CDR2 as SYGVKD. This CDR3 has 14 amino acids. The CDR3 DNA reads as TGTGCCATCAGTGATACAGGGTCGTGGCAGCCCCAGCATTTT. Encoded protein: CAISDTGSWQPQHF.

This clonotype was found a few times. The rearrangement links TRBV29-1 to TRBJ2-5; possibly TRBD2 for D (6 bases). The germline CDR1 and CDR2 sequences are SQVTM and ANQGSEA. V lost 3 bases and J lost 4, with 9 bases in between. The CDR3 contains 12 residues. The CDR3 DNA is TGCAGCGTTGAGTGGGGAGGAGAGACCCAGTACTTC. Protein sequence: CSVEWGGETQYF.